This TCR beta chain was found in a study of T cell responses to AZD1222 COVID-19 vaccine. The protocol was immunoSEQ multiplex PCR, while the TCRdb copy is restricted to in-frame clones and leaves out a portion. This table holds more than 100,000 clones, roughly 90% found once. The CDR3 loop spans 14 amino acids. Germline CDR1 SQVTM, CDR2 ANQGSEA. Trimming left V 8 bases short and J 5 bases short, with 22 bases between. The specimen was peripheral blood, collected on day 0 of AZD1222 vaccination. The chain recombines TRBV29-1 with TRBJ2-7; D tentatively reads TRBD1 or TRBD2 (6 bases each). The sequence was obtained from an adult in good health. CDR3 sequence (DNA): TGCAGCACCCAGTTGGGGGCGGGAACTCACGAGCAGTACTTC. Encoded protein: CSTQLGAGTHEQYF.